This T cell receptor (beta chain) was retrieved from a study of human T cells and chemical hapten exposure. Study background: Patch tests put 0.01% DPC on the upper back, read at 6 days. Study-wide findings and caveats: Expanded TCRs clustered into significantly more large CDR3 similarity groups than controls, the analysis revealed. TCRs at high frequency, those above 1 in 1000, did not change with DPC sensitization.

As handled by the study authors: With a range of about 20,000 to 690,600, the median per sample was around 96,000 TCRs. TCRdb recomputed calls from the RACE reads with MiXCR, one row per CDR3 protein. These V and J calls derive from TCRdb rather than the authors' analysis. The table shows some 49,000 distinct CDR3 sequences, with about 10% occurring only once. Many counts were recorded for this clonotype. Its specificity is not known. As to time point: patch test 1, 2 weeks after DPC sensitization. Treatment reported: therapeutic diphenylcyclopropenone sensitization with weekly scalp DPC. This clonotype was obtained from a woman aged 45 to 65 with alopecia areata. Some clones in this sample may be carry-over from other donors' samples. This sample comprised whole blood, obtained in connection with sensitization to the hapten diphenylcyclopropenone (DPC).

This CDR3 is CSARRQMNSYEQYF. CDR3 DNA sequence: TGCAGTGCTAGACGACAGATGAACTCCTACGAGCAGTACTTC. The chain couples TRBV20-1 to TRBJ2-7, with D perhaps TRBD1 (5 bases). Germline CDR1 DFQATT, CDR2 SNEGSKA (reference sequence). CDR3 length: 14 residues. V gave up 2 bases and J gave up 0 bases, with 11 bases separating them.